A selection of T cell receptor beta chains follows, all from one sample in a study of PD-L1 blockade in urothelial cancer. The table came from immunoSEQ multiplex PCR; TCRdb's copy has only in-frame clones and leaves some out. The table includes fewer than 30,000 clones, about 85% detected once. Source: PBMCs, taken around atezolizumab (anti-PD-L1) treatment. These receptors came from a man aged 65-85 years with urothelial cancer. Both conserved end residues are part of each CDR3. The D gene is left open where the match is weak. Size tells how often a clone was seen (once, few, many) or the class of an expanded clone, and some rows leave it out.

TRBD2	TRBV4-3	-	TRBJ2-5	TGCGCCAGCAGCCAAGGACTAGCGGGAGGGCCTGGGGAGACCCAGTACTTC	CASSQGLAGGPGETQYF
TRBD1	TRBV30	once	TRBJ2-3	TGTGCCTACTCAGAGGGACAGGGTCGCACAGATACGCAGTATTTT	CAYSEGQGRTDTQYF
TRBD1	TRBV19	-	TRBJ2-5	TGTGCCAGTAGGGGCGGGGGGACAGGGGAAGAGACCCAGTACTTC	CASRGGGTGEETQYF
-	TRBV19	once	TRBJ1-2	TGTGCCAGTAGTAGTCCGGGGAACTATGGCTACACCTTC	CASSSPGNYGYTF
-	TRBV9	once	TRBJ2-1	TGTGCCAGCAGCGAGGGGGGGGGATTAGACAATGAGCAGTTCTTC	CASSEGGGLDNEQFF
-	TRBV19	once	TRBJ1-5	TGTGCCAGTAGTATCCGGGGCAGGGGAGATCAGCCCCAGCATTTT	CASSIRGRGDQPQHF
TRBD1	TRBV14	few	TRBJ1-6	TGTGCCAGCAGCCGGTCGCAGGGGGTAGGGAATTCACCCCTCCACTTT	CASSRSQGVGNSPLHF
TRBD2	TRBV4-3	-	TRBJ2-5	TGCGCCAGCAGCCATGAACTAGCGTTCCAAGAGACCCAGTACTTC	CASSHELAFQETQYF
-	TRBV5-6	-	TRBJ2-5	TGTGCCAGCAGCTTGGGGGGCAGGGCACAAGAGACCCAGTACTTC	CASSLGGRAQETQYF
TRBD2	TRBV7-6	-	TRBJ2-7	TGTGCCAGCAGCTCGCTAGCGGGAGGTACGGGCGAGCAGTACTTC	CASSSLAGGTGEQYF
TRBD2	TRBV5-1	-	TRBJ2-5	TGCGCCAGCAGCCCTGGGACTAGCTTTGGTGCGGAGACCCAGTACTTC	CASSPGTSFGAETQYF
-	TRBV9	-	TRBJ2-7	TGTGCCAGCAGCGTAGATTGGGGAGTGAGCTACGAGCAGTACTTC	CASSVDWGVSYEQYF
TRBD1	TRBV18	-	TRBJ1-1	TGTGCCAGCTCACCACCCCAGGGGGCGGTGGGTGAAGCTTTCTTT	CASSPPQGAVGEAFF
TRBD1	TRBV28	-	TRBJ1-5	TGTGCCAGCAGTTCCCCTCCAGGGGGAGGCAATCAGCCCCAGCATTTT	CASSSPPGGGNQPQHF
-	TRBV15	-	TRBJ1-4	TGTGCCACCAGCAGAGATGGTAGGACTTCCCTTTTT	CATSRDGRTSLF
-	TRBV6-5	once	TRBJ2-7	TGTGCCAGCGCCGTCGGTACCTCCTACGAGCAGTACTTC	CASAVGTSYEQYF
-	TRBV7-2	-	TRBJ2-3	TGTGCCAGCAGACCAACGGGGGTAGCGTCAGATACGCAGTATTTT	CASRPTGVASDTQYF
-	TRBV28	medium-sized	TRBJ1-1	TGTGCCAGCAGTGTTGACAGCCCGAACACTGAAGCTTTCTTT	CASSVDSPNTEAFF
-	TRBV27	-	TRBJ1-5	TGTGCCAGCAGTTTTCAGGGGATCAATCAGCCCCAGCATTTT	CASSFQGINQPQHF
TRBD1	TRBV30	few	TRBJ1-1	TGTGCCTGGGTAGACAGGGGGCAAATGAACACTGAAGCTTTCTTT	CAWVDRGQMNTEAFF